This T cell receptor (beta chain) stems from a study of shared clonotypes between healthy human individuals. Overall study: Each donor had three CD4 naive, three CD4 memory, two CD8 naive and one CD8 memory plate.

Data came from immunoSEQ multiplex PCR; TCRdb stores just in-frame clones and leaves some out. The sample has roughly 2,500,000 clones; over 85% are singletons. V was shortened by 1 base and J by 0 bases, with 14 bases between the two germline ends. The length of the CDR3 is 17 residues. CDR1 is MGHRA, CDR2 YSYEKL, per germline. This sequence was found in a man between 18 and 29 years old in good health. Some clones in this sample may be carry-over from other donors' samples. Sequencing was carried out using naive CD4+ T cells from PBMCs. Subset noted: CD45RA+ positively selected. This chain connects TRBV4-1 to TRBJ2-3; the D is unclear. Here the CDR3 reads CASSQVPVVASTDTQYF. The DNA for the CDR3 is TGCGCCAGCAGCCAAGTCCCCGTGGTGGCTAGCACAGATACGCAGTATTTT.